This is a list of T cell receptor beta chains from one sample in a study of blood T cell repertoires in COVID-19. The data were produced by immunoSEQ multiplex PCR, yet TCRdb's version contains in-frame clones alone and is incomplete. The profile covers 110,000 to 150,000 clones, with roughly 83% appearing a single time and 3% to 3.5% taken by the ten largest. Source material: peripheral blood. Receptors were obtained from a woman over 75 with acute or convalescent COVID-19. Each CDR3 is given with its conserved first and last residue. A D gene is named only where the DNA matches it firmly. Not every row has a clone size; where given, it reads once, few, many or a size class.

TRBV7-9	TRBJ1-2	few	-	TGTGCCAGCAGCTTCCCTGGGCAGGGCAATGGCTACACCTTC	CASSFPGQGNGYTF
TRBV3-1/TRBV3-2	TRBJ2-1	-	TRBD1	TGTGCCAGCACCTCAACCGGGACAGGGGGAATTGAGCAGTTCTTC	CASTSTGTGGIEQFF
TRBV27	TRBJ2-6	-	-	TGTGCCAGCAGTTTACAGGGGTTAGGATACTCTGGGGCCAACGTCCTGACTTTC	CASSLQGLGYSGANVLTF
TRBV11-2	TRBJ1-1	-	-	TGTGCCAGCAGCTTATCCGAGGGCCTGAACACTGAAGCTTTCTTT	CASSLSEGLNTEAFF
TRBV6-5	TRBJ2-3	-	TRBD1	TGTGCCAGCAGTTACTCCCCAGGGGGCATCTCAAATACGCAGTATTTT	CASSYSPGGISNTQYF
TRBV4-1	TRBJ1-1	-	TRBD1	TGCGCCAGCAGCCAAGAGGAGGGACAGTGGGCTGAAGCTTTCTTT	CASSQEEGQWAEAFF
TRBV4-2	TRBJ2-3	-	-	TGTGCCAGCAGCCAAGATTTGATGGGGCGCACAGATACGCAGTATTTT	CASSQDLMGRTDTQYF
TRBV5-1	TRBJ1-1	-	-	TGCGCCAGCAGCCCTGGGGGGGACACTGAAGCTTTCTTT	CASSPGGDTEAFF
TRBV18	TRBJ1-3	once	TRBD1	TGTGCCAGCTCACCATCCTCGGACAGGGCTGGAAACACCATATATTTT	CASSPSSDRAGNTIYF
TRBV19	TRBJ1-1	-	TRBD1	TGTGCCAGTAGTATTGGGAGGACAGGGATACACACTGAAGCTTTCTTT	CASSIGRTGIHTEAFF
TRBV27	TRBJ1-1	once	-	TGTGCCAGCAGTTTAGGGAGGGTGAGTGGGTCTGAAGCTTTCTTT	CASSLGRVSGSEAFF
TRBV20-1	TRBJ2-3	-	TRBD2	TGCAGTGCTAGTGGCGGGGGGGCCTGGGAGACAGATACGCAGTATTTT	CSASGGGAWETDTQYF
TRBV21-1	TRBJ2-7	-	-	TGTGCCAGCAGGATTCGGTACAGGGGAAATAATGGCGAGCAGTACTTC	CASRIRYRGNNGEQYF
TRBV5-1	TRBJ1-1	-	-	TGCGCCAGCAGCCTAAACCTGGGGAGGAACACTGAAGCTTTCTTT	CASSLNLGRNTEAFF
TRBV10-3	TRBJ2-2	-	-	TGTGCCATCAATGGGGACTCACAGAACACCGGGGAGCTGTTTTTT	CAINGDSQNTGELFF
TRBV5-6	TRBJ1-5	-	-	TGTGCCAGCAGCCTGTATAGCAATCAGCCCCAGCATTTT	CASSLYSNQPQHF
TRBV18	TRBJ1-1	-	TRBD1	TGTGCCAGCTCACAAATACAGGGGCGGGACACTGAAGCTTTCTTT	CASSQIQGRDTEAFF
TRBV19	TRBJ2-1	once	-	TGTGCCAGTAGTATGGGGGCCGTCGCCTCCTACAATGAGCAGTTCTTC	CASSMGAVASYNEQFF
TRBV5-1	TRBJ2-1	few	TRBD2	TGCGCCAGCAGCTCCCCGATTGGCGGGACTAGCGGTATATCCCCCTACAATGAGCAGTTCTTC	CASSSPIGGTSGISPYNEQFF